This T cell receptor (beta chain) was identified during a study of T-cell reconstitution after alpha-beta-depleted transplantation in children. The library targeted TCRbeta and was prepared with unique molecular identifiers. TCRdb processed the PCR reads anew with MiXCR; each CDR3 protein has one entry. Here the sample spans about 640,000 distinct CDR3 sequences, approximately 15% being singletons. This material consisted of PBMCs from the stem cell graft donor, taken from the stem cell graft. The TCR comes from a human donor who donated a stem cell graft to a child with acute myeloid leukemia.

The CDR3 nucleotides read TGCAGCGTTCGTCAGGGGTCTGGGGCCAACGTCCTGACTTTC. Translating gives CSVRQGSGANVLTF. The chain joins TRBV29-1 to TRBJ2-6; TRBD1 might be the D (6 bases). The CDR3 length is 14 residues. CDR1 is SQVTM, CDR2 ANQGSEA, per germline. V lost 5 bases and J lost 1, with 9 bases in between. Using reference TRBV29-1 and TRBJ2-6 for the parts outside the CDR3, the full variable domain is SAVISQKPSRDICQRGTSLTIQCQVDSQVTMMFWYRQQPGQSLTLIATANQGSEATYESGFVIDKFPISRPNLTFSTLTVSNMSPEDSSIYLCSVRQGSGANVLTFGAGSRLTVL.